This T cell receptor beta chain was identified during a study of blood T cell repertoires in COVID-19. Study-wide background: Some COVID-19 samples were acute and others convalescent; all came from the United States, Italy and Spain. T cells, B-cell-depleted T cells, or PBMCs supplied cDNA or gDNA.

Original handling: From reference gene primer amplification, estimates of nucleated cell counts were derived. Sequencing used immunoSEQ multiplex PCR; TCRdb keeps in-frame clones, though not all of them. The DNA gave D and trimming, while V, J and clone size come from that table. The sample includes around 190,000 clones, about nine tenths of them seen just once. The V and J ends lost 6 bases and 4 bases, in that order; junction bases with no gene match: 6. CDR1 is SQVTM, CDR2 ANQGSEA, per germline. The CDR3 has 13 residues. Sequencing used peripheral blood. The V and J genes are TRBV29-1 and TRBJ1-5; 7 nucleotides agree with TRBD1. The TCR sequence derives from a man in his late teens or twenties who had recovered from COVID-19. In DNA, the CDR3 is TGCAGCGTGGGGGACAGTCAGAATCAGCCCCAGCATTTT. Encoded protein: CSVGDSQNQPQHF.